These T cell receptor beta chains were read from a single sample in a study of blood T cell repertoires in COVID-19. Measured with immunoSEQ multiplex PCR; TCRdb has only the in-frame clones, and not every one. The sample holds 110,000 to 150,000 clones, about 88% seen once. Sequencing used peripheral blood. These TCRs come from a human donor in a cohort sampled during active COVID-19. Each CDR3 is given with its conserved first and last residue. Each record gives: clone size, V gene, D gene, J gene, CDR3 protein, CDR3 DNA. A D gene is named only where the DNA matches it firmly. Size values are once, few and many counts, or a class for expanded clones, and some rows have none.

clone size: -
V gene: TRBV5-4
D gene: -
J gene: TRBJ2-2
CDR3 protein: CASSLGRVGTGELFF
CDR3 DNA: TGTGCCAGCAGCTTGGGTCGGGTCGGCACCGGGGAGCTGTTTTTT

clone size: -
V gene: TRBV21-1
D gene: -
J gene: TRBJ2-7
CDR3 protein: CASSKAWQGFYEQYF
CDR3 DNA: TGTGCCAGCAGCAAGGCGTGGCAGGGGTTCTACGAGCAGTACTTC

clone size: -
V gene: TRBV3-1/TRBV3-2
D gene: -
J gene: TRBJ1-2
CDR3 protein: CASSQDSRGYTF
CDR3 DNA: TGTGCCAGCAGCCAAGATTCGAGGGGCTACACCTTC

clone size: -
V gene: TRBV6-2/TRBV6-3
D gene: TRBD2
J gene: TRBJ2-7
CDR3 protein: CASSYVAGSYEQYF
CDR3 DNA: TGTGCCAGCAGTTACGTAGCGGGATCCTACGAGCAGTACTTC

clone size: -
V gene: TRBV18
D gene: TRBD2
J gene: TRBJ2-5
CDR3 protein: CASSRLTAGQETQYF
CDR3 DNA: TGTGCCAGCTCACGATTGACAGCGGGACAAGAGACCCAGTACTTC

clone size: -
V gene: TRBV27
D gene: TRBD1
J gene: TRBJ1-4
CDR3 protein: CASSPGQGSTNEKLFF
CDR3 DNA: TGTGCCAGCAGTCCGGGACAGGGTTCCACTAATGAAAAACTGTTTTTT

clone size: -
V gene: TRBV30
D gene: TRBD1
J gene: TRBJ2-7
CDR3 protein: CARRDRGLYEQYF
CDR3 DNA: TGTGCCCGCCGGGACAGGGGGCTCTACGAGCAGTACTTC

clone size: -
V gene: TRBV7-2
D gene: TRBD2
J gene: TRBJ2-7
CDR3 protein: CASSLRFLAGYEQYF
CDR3 DNA: TGTGCCAGCAGCTTAAGGTTCCTAGCGGGATACGAGCAGTACTTC

clone size: -
V gene: TRBV5-6
D gene: -
J gene: TRBJ2-2
CDR3 protein: CASSPGDSYTGELFF
CDR3 DNA: TGTGCCAGCAGCCCGGGGGACAGCTACACCGGGGAGCTGTTTTTT

clone size: once
V gene: TRBV5-1
D gene: -
J gene: TRBJ2-1
CDR3 protein: CASSLTDNEQFF
CDR3 DNA: TGCGCCAGCAGCTTAACAGACAATGAGCAGTTCTTC

clone size: -
V gene: TRBV28
D gene: TRBD1
J gene: TRBJ1-1
CDR3 protein: CASTGQGWTEAFF
CDR3 DNA: TGTGCCAGCACTGGACAGGGTTGGACTGAAGCTTTCTTT

clone size: -
V gene: TRBV28
D gene: -
J gene: TRBJ1-5
CDR3 protein: CASRPWVSGALFRPQHF
CDR3 DNA: TGTGCCAGCAGACCTTGGGTCTCAGGGGCTTTGTTTCGGCCCCAGCATTTT

clone size: once
V gene: TRBV5-1
D gene: -
J gene: TRBJ1-6
CDR3 protein: CASSLRGFDNSPLHF
CDR3 DNA: TGCGCCAGCAGCTTAAGGGGGTTTGATAATTCACCCCTCCACTTT

clone size: -
V gene: TRBV6-5
D gene: -
J gene: TRBJ2-7
CDR3 protein: CASSYSGEYEQYF
CDR3 DNA: TGTGCCAGCAGTTACTCGGGCGAATACGAGCAGTACTTC

clone size: once
V gene: TRBV30
D gene: -
J gene: TRBJ1-5
CDR3 protein: CAWSVQYSNSNQPQHF
CDR3 DNA: TGTGCCTGGAGTGTACAGTACAGCAATAGCAATCAGCCCCAGCATTTT

clone size: -
V gene: TRBV18
D gene: TRBD1
J gene: TRBJ2-3
CDR3 protein: CASSPSGQGRADTQYF
CDR3 DNA: TGTGCCAGCTCACCATCCGGACAGGGACGGGCAGATACGCAGTATTTT

clone size: -
V gene: TRBV15
D gene: -
J gene: TRBJ2-7
CDR3 protein: CATSSGDQGHEQYF
CDR3 DNA: TGTGCCACCAGCAGTGGAGATCAGGGCCACGAGCAGTACTTC

clone size: -
V gene: TRBV28
D gene: TRBD1
J gene: TRBJ2-1
CDR3 protein: CASGAGGSYNEQFF
CDR3 DNA: TGTGCCAGCGGGGCAGGGGGCTCTTACAATGAGCAGTTCTTC

clone size: -
V gene: TRBV30
D gene: TRBD1
J gene: TRBJ1-5
CDR3 protein: CAWSPPMGQGRGSNQPQHF
CDR3 DNA: TGTGCCTGGAGCCCGCCCATGGGACAGGGGAGGGGTAGCAATCAGCCCCAGCATTTT

clone size: -
V gene: TRBV30
D gene: -
J gene: TRBJ1-2
CDR3 protein: CAWTIQGSNYGYTF
CDR3 DNA: TGTGCCTGGACCATACAGGGTTCTAACTATGGCTACACCTTC

clone size: -
V gene: TRBV6-1
D gene: -
J gene: TRBJ1-2
CDR3 protein: CASSDPFWGHYGYTF
CDR3 DNA: TGTGCCAGCAGTGACCCCTTTTGGGGCCACTATGGCTACACCTTC

clone size: -
V gene: TRBV3-1/TRBV3-2
D gene: -
J gene: TRBJ1-4
CDR3 protein: CASSQAIQKNEKLFF
CDR3 DNA: TGTGCCAGCAGCCAAGCGATACAGAAGAATGAAAAACTGTTTTTT